This entry is about one TCR beta chain. Antigen unknown. This entry comes from a study of OX40 agonist ivuxolimab in advanced cancers. Study information: Ivuxolimab, an agonistic anti-OX40 (CD134) antibody, was given to patients. Patients received ivuxolimab, an intravenous treatment, every 2 weeks at 0.01 to 10 mg/kg.

Whole-study results and caveats: The antigens recognized by the expanded peripheral T cells, that is their antigen specificity, were not determined. Relative to CD4+ cells, CD8+ T cells on average had more expanded clones.

V lost 5 bases and J lost 0, with 16 bases in between. The CDR3 sequence is 16 residues long. Germline CDR1 reads LGHNA; CDR2 reads YSLEER. TCRdb's copy holds only in-frame clones and misses some; the assay was immunoSEQ multiplex PCR. This sample yields 15,000 to 20,000 clones, of which around four fifths are seen a single time; approximately 13% belongs to the top ten. This TCR derives from an adult with an advanced solid tumor such as melanoma, head and neck, liver or kidney cancer. The chain has TRBV4-3 and TRBJ1-1; D is ambiguous. The material sequenced was CD4+ or CD8+ T cells sorted from blood, taken in a trial of the OX40 agonist ivuxolimab. The CDR3 sequence is CASSAQGPGMNTEAFF. The CDR3 DNA reads as TGCGCCAGCAGCGCCCAAGGACCTGGGATGAACACTGAAGCTTTCTTT.